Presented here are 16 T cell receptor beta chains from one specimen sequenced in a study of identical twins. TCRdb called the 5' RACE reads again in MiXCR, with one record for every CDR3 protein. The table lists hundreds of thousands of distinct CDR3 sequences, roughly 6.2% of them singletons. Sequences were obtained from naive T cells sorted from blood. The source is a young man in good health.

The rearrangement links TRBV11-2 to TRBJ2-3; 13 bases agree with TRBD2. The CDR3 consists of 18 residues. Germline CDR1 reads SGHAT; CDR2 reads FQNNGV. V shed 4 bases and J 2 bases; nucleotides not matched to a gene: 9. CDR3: CASSSHPGTSGATDTQYF. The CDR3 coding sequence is TGTGCCAGCAGCTCTCATCCCGGGACTAGCGGGGCCACAGATACGCAGTATTTT.

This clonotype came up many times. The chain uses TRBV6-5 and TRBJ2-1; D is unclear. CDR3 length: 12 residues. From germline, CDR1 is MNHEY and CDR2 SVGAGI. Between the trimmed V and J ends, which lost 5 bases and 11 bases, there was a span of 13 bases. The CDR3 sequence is CASSPRPGQQFF. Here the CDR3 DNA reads TGTGCCAGCAGTCCGAGACCGGGCCAGCAGTTCTTC.

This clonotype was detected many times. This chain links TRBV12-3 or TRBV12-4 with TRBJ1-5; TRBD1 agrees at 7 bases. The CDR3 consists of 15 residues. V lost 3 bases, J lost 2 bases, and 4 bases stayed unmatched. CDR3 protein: CASSLLGGRNQPQHF. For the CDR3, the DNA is TGTGCCAGCAGTTTGTTAGGGGGCCGCAATCAGCCCCAGCATTTT.

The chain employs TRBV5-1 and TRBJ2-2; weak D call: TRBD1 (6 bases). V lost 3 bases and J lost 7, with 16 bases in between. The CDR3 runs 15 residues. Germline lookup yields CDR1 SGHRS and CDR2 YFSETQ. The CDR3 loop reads CASSSDRLFHGELFF. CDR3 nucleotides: TGCGCCAGCAGCTCAGACAGGTTGTTTCACGGGGAGCTGTTTTTT.

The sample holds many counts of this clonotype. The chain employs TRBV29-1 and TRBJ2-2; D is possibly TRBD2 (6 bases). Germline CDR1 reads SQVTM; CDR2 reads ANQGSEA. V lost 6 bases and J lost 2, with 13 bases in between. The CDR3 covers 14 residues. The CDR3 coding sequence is TGCAGCGTCGTTCCCGGGACTAACACCGGGGAGCTGTTTTTT. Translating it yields CSVVPGTNTGELFF.

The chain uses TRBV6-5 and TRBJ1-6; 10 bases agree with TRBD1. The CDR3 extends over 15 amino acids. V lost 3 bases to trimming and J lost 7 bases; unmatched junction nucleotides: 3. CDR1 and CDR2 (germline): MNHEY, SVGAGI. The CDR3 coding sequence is TGTGCCAGCAGTTATGCGGGACAGGGGAATTCACCCCTCCACTTT. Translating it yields CASSYAGQGNSPLHF.

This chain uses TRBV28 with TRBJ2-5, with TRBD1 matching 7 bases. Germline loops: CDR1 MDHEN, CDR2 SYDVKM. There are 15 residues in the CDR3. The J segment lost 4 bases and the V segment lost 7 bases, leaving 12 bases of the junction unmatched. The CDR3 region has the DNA TGTGCCAGCACCTCAGGGGGAGCGGATGGAGAGACCCAGTACTTC. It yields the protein CASTSGGADGETQYF.

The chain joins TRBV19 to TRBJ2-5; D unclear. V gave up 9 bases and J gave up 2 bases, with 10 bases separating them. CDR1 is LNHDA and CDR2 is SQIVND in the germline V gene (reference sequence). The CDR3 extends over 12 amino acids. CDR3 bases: TGTGCCAGCGGGCAGATGCAAGAGACCCAGTACTTC. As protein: CASGQMQETQYF.

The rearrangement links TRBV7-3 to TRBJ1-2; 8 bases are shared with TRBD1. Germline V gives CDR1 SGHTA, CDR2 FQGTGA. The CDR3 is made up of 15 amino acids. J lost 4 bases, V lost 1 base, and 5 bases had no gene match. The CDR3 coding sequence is TGTGCCAGCAGCTTAATGGACAGGGTGGGCTATGGCTACACCTTC. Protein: CASSLMDRVGYGYTF.

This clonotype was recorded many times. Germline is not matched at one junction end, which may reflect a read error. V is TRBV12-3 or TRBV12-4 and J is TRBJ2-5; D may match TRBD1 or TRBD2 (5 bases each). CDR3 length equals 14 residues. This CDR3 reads CASSLQGVQETQYF. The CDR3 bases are TGCGCCAGCAGCCTTCAGGGAGTCCAAGAGACCCAGTACTTC.

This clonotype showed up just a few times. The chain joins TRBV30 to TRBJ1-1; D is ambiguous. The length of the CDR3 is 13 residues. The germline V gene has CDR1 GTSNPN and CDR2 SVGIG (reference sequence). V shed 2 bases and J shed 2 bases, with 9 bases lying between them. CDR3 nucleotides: TGTGCCTGGAGTTTGGACCGAAACACTGAAGCTTTCTTT. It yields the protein CAWSLDRNTEAFF.

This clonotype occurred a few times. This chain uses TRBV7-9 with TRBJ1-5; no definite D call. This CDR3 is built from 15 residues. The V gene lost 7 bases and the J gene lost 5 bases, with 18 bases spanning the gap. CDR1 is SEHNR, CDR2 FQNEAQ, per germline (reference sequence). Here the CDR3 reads CASINPRARHQPQHF. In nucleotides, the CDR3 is TGTGCCAGCATCAATCCAAGGGCCCGCCATCAGCCCCAGCATTTT.

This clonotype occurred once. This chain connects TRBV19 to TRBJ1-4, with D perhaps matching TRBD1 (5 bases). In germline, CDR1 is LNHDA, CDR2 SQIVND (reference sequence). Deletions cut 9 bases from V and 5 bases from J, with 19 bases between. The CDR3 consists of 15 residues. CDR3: CARSTDSSSNEKLFF. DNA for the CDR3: TGTGCCAGGTCCACCGACAGTTCGTCCAATGAAAAACTGTTTTTT.

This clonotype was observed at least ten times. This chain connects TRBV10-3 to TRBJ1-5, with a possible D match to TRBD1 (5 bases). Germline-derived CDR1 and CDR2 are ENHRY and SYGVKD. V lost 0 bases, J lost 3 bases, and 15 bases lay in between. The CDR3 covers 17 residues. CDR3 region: CAISESGAVGSNQPQHF. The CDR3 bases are TGTGCCATCAGTGAGTCTGGGGCTGTGGGTTCCAATCAGCCCCAGCATTTT.

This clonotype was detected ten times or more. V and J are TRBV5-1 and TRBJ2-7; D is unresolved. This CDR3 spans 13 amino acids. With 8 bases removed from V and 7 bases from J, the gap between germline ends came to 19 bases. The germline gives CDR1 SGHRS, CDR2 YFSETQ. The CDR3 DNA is TGCGCCAGTGGCGAGACCCCTCCTGGGGAGCAGTACTTC. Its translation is CASGETPPGEQYF.

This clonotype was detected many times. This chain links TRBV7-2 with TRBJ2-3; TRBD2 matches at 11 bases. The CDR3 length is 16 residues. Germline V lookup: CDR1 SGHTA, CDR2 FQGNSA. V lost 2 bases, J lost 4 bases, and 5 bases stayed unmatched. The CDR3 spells CASSLIAGGSADTQYF. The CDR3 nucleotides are TGTGCCAGCAGCTTAATAGCGGGAGGGTCGGCAGATACGCAGTATTTT.